This entry concerns a single T cell receptor beta chain. The data derive from a study of blood T cell repertoires in COVID-19. Clones were sequenced by immunoSEQ multiplex PCR, and TCRdb holds only the in-frame ones, with some missing. The sample records 130,000 to 150,000 clones, 88% being singletons. The CDR3 sequence is 13 residues long. Germline assignment: CDR1 LNHDA and CDR2 SQIVND (reference sequence). Trimming took off 3 bases at V and 2 bases at J, with 7 bases between the two ends. The chain recombines TRBV19 with TRBJ1-1, with D unresolved. Sequenced material: peripheral blood. The TCR was taken from a man between 50 and 59 years old with active or convalescent COVID-19. CDR3 residues: CASSIRFNTEAFF. The CDR3 DNA is TGTGCCAGTAGTATCAGATTCAACACTGAAGCTTTCTTT.